This is a list of T cell receptor beta chains from one sample in a study of blood T cell repertoires in COVID-19. Method: immunoSEQ multiplex PCR; TCRdb's copy keeps in-frame clones and lacks some. The sample has 130,000 or so clones; roughly 80% are singletons. Material: PBMCs or T cells enriched from blood (not recorded which). The receptors originated from a man aged 45-60 years who had recovered from COVID-19. Each CDR3 is given with its conserved first and last residue. The D gene is left open where the match is weak. Only some rows state a clone size, as once, few, many or a class for expanded clones.

v_gene	j_gene	d_gene	abundance	len	CDR3aa	CDR3nt
TRBV3-1/TRBV3-2	TRBJ2-7	TRBD1	NA	15	CASSQAGTGFYEQYF	TGTGCCAGCAGCCAAGCCGGGACAGGGTTTTACGAGCAGTACTTC
TRBV10-3	TRBJ1-2	TRBD1	NA	16	CAISGTGGERNYGYTF	TGTGCCATCAGTGGGACAGGGGGAGAAAGGAACTATGGCTACACCTTC
TRBV18	TRBJ1-2	NA	few	13	CASSDSTSYGYTF	TGTGCCAGCTCCGACAGTACCTCCTATGGCTACACCTTC
TRBV30	TRBJ1-1	NA	NA	15	CAWSSPGVGSTEAFF	TGTGCCTGGAGTTCCCCCGGGGTCGGTAGCACTGAAGCTTTCTTT
TRBV30	TRBJ2-7	TRBD1	NA	13	CAWSTGAQREQYF	TGTGCCTGGAGTACAGGGGCCCAAAGGGAGCAGTACTTC
TRBV7-3	TRBJ2-7	NA	NA	14	CASSKYLNPYEQYF	TGTGCCAGCAGCAAATATCTAAACCCCTACGAGCAGTACTTC
TRBV15	TRBJ1-5	NA	NA	18	CATSPDSSSNRGNQPQHF	TGTGCCACCAGCCCGGACAGCTCTTCCAATAGGGGCAATCAGCCCCAGCATTTT
TRBV7-2	TRBJ2-1	NA	NA	11	CASTNQGGQFF	TGTGCCAGCACCAACCAGGGTGGGCAGTTCTTC
TRBV2	TRBJ1-4	NA	few	14	CASSALSTNEKLFF	TGTGCCAGCAGTGCTCTGTCAACTAATGAAAAACTGTTTTTT
TRBV30	TRBJ1-6	NA	NA	13	CAWASGSYSPLHF	TGTGCCTGGGCCTCGGGGTCCTATTCACCCCTCCACTTT
TRBV6-6	TRBJ2-5	NA	once	14	CASSPGGSSETQYF	TGTGCCAGCAGCCCCGGAGGCTCCTCAGAGACCCAGTACTTC
TRBV5-6	TRBJ1-1	NA	NA	14	CASSSYTGNTEAFF	TGTGCCAGCAGTTCGTACACAGGGAACACTGAAGCTTTCTTT
TRBV7-2	TRBJ1-4	NA	NA	13	CANSMGPNEKLFF	TGTGCCAACTCGATGGGGCCCAATGAAAAACTGTTTTTT
TRBV29-1	TRBJ1-2	TRBD1	NA	12	CSVDRGLRGYTF	TGCAGCGTCGACAGGGGGCTGAGAGGCTACACCTTC
TRBV6-2/TRBV6-3	TRBJ2-7	NA	NA	16	CASSYSKLQGSYEQYF	TGTGCCAGCAGTTACTCGAAGTTACAGGGATCCTACGAGCAGTACTTC
TRBV29-1	TRBJ2-1	TRBD2	NA	14	CSVDLAGGPNEQFF	TGCAGCGTTGACCTAGCGGGGGGCCCCAATGAGCAGTTCTTC
TRBV7-8	TRBJ1-1	NA	few	15	CASSLAPPGYTEAFF	TGTGCCAGCAGCTTAGCGCCCCCAGGGTACACTGAAGCTTTCTTT
TRBV6-4	TRBJ1-1	TRBD1	few	16	CASSETWTGAGTEAFF	TGTGCCAGCAGTGAAACTTGGACAGGGGCGGGCACTGAAGCTTTCTTT
TRBV27	TRBJ2-5	TRBD2	NA	17	CASSSSPVAGAGETQYF	TGTGCCAGCAGTTCCTCGCCGGTAGCGGGTGCGGGAGAGACCCAGTACTTC
TRBV2	TRBJ2-7	TRBD2	once	14	CASSDQRGRYEQYF	TGTGCCAGCAGTGACCAGCGGGGGCGTTACGAGCAGTACTTC
TRBV5-4	TRBJ1-1	NA	NA	13	CASSWDTSTEAFF	TGTGCCAGCAGCTGGGACACTTCCACTGAAGCTTTCTTT
TRBV15	TRBJ2-1	TRBD1	NA	16	CATSRAEGGRRGEQFF	TGTGCCACCAGCAGGGCGGAAGGGGGCAGGAGAGGTGAGCAGTTCTTC
TRBV7-3	TRBJ2-3	TRBD1	once	16	CASSRDRGRSTDTQYF	TGTGCCAGCAGCCGGGACAGGGGGAGGAGCACAGATACGCAGTATTTT